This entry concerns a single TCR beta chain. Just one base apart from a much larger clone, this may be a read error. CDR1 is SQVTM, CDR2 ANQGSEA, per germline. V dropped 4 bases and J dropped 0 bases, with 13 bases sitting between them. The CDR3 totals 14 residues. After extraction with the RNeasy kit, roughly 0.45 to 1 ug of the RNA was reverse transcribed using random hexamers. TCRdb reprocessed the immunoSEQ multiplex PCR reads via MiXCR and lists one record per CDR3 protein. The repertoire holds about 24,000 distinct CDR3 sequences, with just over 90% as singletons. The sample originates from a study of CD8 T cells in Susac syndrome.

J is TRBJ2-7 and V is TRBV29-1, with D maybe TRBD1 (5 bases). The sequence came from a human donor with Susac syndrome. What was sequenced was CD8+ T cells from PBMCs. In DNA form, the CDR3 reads TGCAGCGTTGTCGGGCCAGGGTTCTCCTACGAGCAGTACTTC. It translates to CSVVGPGFSYEQYF.